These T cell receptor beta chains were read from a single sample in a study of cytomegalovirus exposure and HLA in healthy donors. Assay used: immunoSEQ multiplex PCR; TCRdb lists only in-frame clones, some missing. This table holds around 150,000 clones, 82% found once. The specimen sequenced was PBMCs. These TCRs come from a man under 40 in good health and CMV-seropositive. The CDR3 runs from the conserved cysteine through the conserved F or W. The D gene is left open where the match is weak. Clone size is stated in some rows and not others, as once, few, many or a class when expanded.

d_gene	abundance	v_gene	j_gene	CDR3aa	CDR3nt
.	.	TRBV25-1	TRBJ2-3	CASSGVKLTDTQYF	TGTGCCAGCAGTGGTGTTAAACTGACAGATACGCAGTATTTT
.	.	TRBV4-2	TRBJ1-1	CASSQASGVNTEAFF	TGTGCCAGCAGCCAAGCTTCAGGGGTGAACACTGAAGCTTTCTTT
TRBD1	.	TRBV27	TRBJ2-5	CASSSYRGQETQYF	TGTGCCAGCAGTTCTTACAGGGGCCAAGAGACCCAGTACTTC
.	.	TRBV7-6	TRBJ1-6	CASSSRTKKRFILRPILPLHF	TGTGCCAGCAGCTCTAGGACTAAAAAACGATTCATCTTACGGCCTATACTACCCCTCCACTTT
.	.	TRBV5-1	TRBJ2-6	CASSPLPLRGASGANVLTF	TGCGCCAGCAGCCCACTCCCCCTCCGGGGGGCCTCTGGGGCCAACGTCCTGACTTTC
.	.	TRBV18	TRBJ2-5	CASSPTSSKATQYF	TGTGCCAGCTCACCTACGTCTAGCAAGGCGACCCAGTACTTC
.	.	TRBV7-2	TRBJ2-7	CASSLGWSLDEQYF	TGTGCCAGCAGCTTAGGATGGAGTCTCGACGAGCAGTACTTC
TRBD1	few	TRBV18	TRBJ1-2	CASSPTGDYGYTF	TGTGCCAGCTCGCCGACAGGGGACTATGGCTACACCTTC
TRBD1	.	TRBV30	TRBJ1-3	CALGTGRPGNTIYF	TGTGCCCTGGGGACAGGGCGCCCTGGAAACACCATATATTTT
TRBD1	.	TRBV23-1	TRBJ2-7	CASSPWDRFSYEQYF	TGCGCCAGCAGTCCCTGGGACAGGTTCTCCTACGAGCAGTACTTC
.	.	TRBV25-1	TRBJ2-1	CASRTSDYNEQFF	TGTGCCAGCAGAACTAGTGACTACAATGAGCAGTTCTTC
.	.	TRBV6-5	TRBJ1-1	CASSEELEAFF	TGTGCCAGCAGTGAAGAGTTGGAAGCTTTCTTT
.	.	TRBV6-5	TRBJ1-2	CASSIGVNYGYTF	TGTGCCAGCAGTATCGGGGTGAACTATGGCTACACCTTC
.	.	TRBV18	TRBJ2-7	CASSPRGGSYEQYF	TGTGCCAGCTCACCAAGAGGGGGCTCCTACGAGCAGTACTTC
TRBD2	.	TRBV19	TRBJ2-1	CASAQRGGGSYNEQFF	TGTGCCAGTGCCCAGCGGGGGGGTGGGTCCTACAATGAGCAGTTCTTC
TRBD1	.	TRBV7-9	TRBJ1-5	CASSGQGGGNQPQHF	TGTGCCAGCAGCGGACAGGGAGGGGGCAATCAGCCCCAGCATTTT
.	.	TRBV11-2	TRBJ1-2	CASSPTADGYTF	TGTGCCAGCAGTCCGACCGCGGATGGCTACACCTTC
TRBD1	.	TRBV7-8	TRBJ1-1	CASSLGPIMGQGRAEAFF	TGTGCCAGCAGCTTAGGTCCCATAATGGGACAGGGGAGGGCTGAAGCTTTCTTT
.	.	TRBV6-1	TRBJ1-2	CASSEHAEKRSYTF	TGTGCCAGCAGTGAACATGCGGAGAAAAGGAGCTACACCTTC
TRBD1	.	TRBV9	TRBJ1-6	CASRGQGRENSPLHF	TGTGCCAGCAGGGGACAGGGAAGAGAGAATTCACCCCTCCACTTT
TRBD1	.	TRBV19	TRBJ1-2	CASSIRDRVQWYGYTF	TGTGCCAGTAGTATAAGAGACAGGGTTCAATGGTATGGCTACACCTTC
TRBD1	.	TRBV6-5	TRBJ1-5	CASSQGTGDQPQHF	TGTGCCAGCAGTCAAGGGACAGGGGATCAGCCCCAGCATTTT
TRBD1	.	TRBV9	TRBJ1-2	CASSGPQGLKSYTF	TGTGCCAGCAGCGGGCCACAGGGGCTCAAGAGCTACACCTTC
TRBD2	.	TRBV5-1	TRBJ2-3	CASSLGGGSDTQYF	TGCGCCAGCAGCTTGGGCGGGGGATCAGATACGCAGTATTTT
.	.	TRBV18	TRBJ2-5	CASSPAYQETQYF	TGTGCCAGCTCACCAGCGTACCAAGAGACCCAGTACTTC
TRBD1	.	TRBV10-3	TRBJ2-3	CAIRPRLQGRGNLDTQYF	TGTGCCATCAGGCCTCGGCTACAGGGGCGAGGGAATCTAGATACGCAGTATTTT
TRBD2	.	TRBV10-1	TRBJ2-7	CASSELAGGTGEQYF	TGCGCCAGCAGTGAACTAGCGGGGGGGACTGGCGAGCAGTACTTC
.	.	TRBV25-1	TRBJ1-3	CASTTGSGNTIYF	TGTGCCAGTACAACAGGGTCAGGAAACACCATATATTTT
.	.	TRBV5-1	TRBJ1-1	CASSLAGDEFTEAFF	TGCGCCAGCAGCTTGGCCGGTGATGAGTTCACTGAAGCTTTCTTT
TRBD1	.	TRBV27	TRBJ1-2	CASSGQARPSGFNYGYTF	TGTGCCAGTTCCGGACAGGCGCGTCCGAGTGGGTTTAACTATGGCTACACCTTC
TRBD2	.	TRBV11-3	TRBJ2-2	CASSLTSGTYTGELFF	TGTGCCAGCAGCCTAACTAGCGGGACATACACCGGGGAGCTGTTTTTT
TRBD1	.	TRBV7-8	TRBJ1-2	CASSLSGTGGYGYTF	TGTGCCAGCAGCTTAAGTGGGACAGGGGGCTATGGCTACACCTTC
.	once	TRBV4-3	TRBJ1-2	CASSQSSGNANYGYTF	TGCGCCAGCAGCCAATCCTCAGGGAATGCTAACTATGGCTACACCTTC
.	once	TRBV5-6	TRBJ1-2	CASRLRGTGVMNGYTF	TGTGCCAGCAGACTGCGGGGTACGGGGGTAATGAATGGCTACACCTTC
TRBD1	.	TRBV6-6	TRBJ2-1	CASSRTGSSYNEQFF	TGTGCCAGCAGTCGGACAGGCAGCTCCTACAATGAGCAGTTCTTC
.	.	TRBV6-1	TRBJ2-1	CASSGSAYNEQFF	TGTGCCAGCAGCGGGTCAGCCTACAATGAGCAGTTCTTC
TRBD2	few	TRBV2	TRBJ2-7	CASTGLAGPYEQYF	TGTGCCAGCACAGGACTAGCGGGACCCTACGAGCAGTACTTC
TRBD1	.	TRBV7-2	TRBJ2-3	CASSPRDRGLDTQYF	TGTGCCAGCAGCCCCCGGGACAGGGGATTAGATACGCAGTATTTT
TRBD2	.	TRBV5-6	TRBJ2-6	CASSVLSGAAGANVLTF	TGTGCCAGCAGCGTTCTTAGCGGGGCCGCTGGGGCCAACGTCCTGACTTTC
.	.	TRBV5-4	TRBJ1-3	CASSHPGGGEPGNTIYF	TGTGCCAGCAGCCACCCGGGTGGAGGGGAGCCTGGAAACACCATATATTTT